The clone carrying this T cell receptor (beta chain) came up a few times. Its specificity is not known. The CDR3 covers 15 residues. The germline V and J ends were trimmed by 1 base and 2 bases, with 12 bases remaining between them. CDR1 and CDR2 (germline): SGHAT, FQNNGV. The data were taken from a study of response to subunit inactivated influenza vaccine. The study's findings and limits: The study's authors posited that every seasonal influenza vaccination enlists few new T cells.

TCRdb processed the RT-PCR reads anew with MiXCR; each CDR3 protein has one entry. Of over 800,000 distinct CDR3 sequences listed, around 20% are singletons. The chain combines TRBV11-2 with TRBJ2-7; D remains unclear. The specimen was PBMCs from blood, collected roughly 5 days after vaccination. This sequence originates from a man in his fifties or sixties who received an inactivated influenza vaccine. CDR3 coding DNA: TGTGCCAGCAGCTTAGGTCAGGTCCCCACCTACGAGCAGTACTTC. It specifies CASSLGQVPTYEQYF.